The rows below give T cell receptor beta chains drawn from one sample of a study of blood T cell repertoires in COVID-19. Method: immunoSEQ multiplex PCR; TCRdb's copy keeps in-frame clones and lacks some. The repertoire holds 300,000 or so clones, with over 75% as singletons. Sequencing was performed on PBMCs or T cells enriched from blood (not recorded which). These receptors all stem from a woman aged 25 to 39 who had recovered from COVID-19. CDR3s include the opening cysteine and the closing phenylalanine or tryptophan. A D gene is named only where the DNA matches it firmly. Rows give clone size only sometimes, using once, few, many, or a class for an expanded clone.

.,.,TRBV15,TRBJ2-2,TGTGCCACCAGCAGAGATGGAGTCGGGGAGCTGTTTTTT,CATSRDGVGELFF
.,.,TRBV28,TRBJ1-6,TGTGCCAGCAGTCTTGGACTGTCCCGCAATTCACCCCTCCACTTT,CASSLGLSRNSPLHF
TRBD1,once,TRBV5-1,TRBJ1-2,TGCGCCAGCAGCACCGACAGGGGTTACTATGGCTACACCTTC,CASSTDRGYYGYTF
.,.,TRBV28,TRBJ2-7,TGTGCCAGCAGTAGAGAGGGAACTCTCTCCTACGAGCAGTACTTC,CASSREGTLSYEQYF
TRBD2,.,TRBV3-1/TRBV3-2,TRBJ2-1,TGTGCCAGCAGTCCCAGACTAGCGGGAGTGAACTACAATGAGCAGTTCTTC,CASSPRLAGVNYNEQFF
TRBD2,.,TRBV14,TRBJ2-7,TGTGCCAGCAGCCAATTGACTAGCGGTCTATCCTACGAGCAGTACTTC,CASSQLTSGLSYEQYF
.,.,TRBV24-1,TRBJ1-2,TGTGCCACCAGTGATCCTTTGGACATTAATGGCTACACCTTC,CATSDPLDINGYTF
.,.,TRBV5-4,TRBJ2-2,TGTGCCAGCAGCTTGTTTAGCACCGGGGAGCTGTTTTTT,CASSLFSTGELFF
.,.,TRBV28,TRBJ2-7,TGTGCCAGCAGTCCGACAGGTCCGTACGAGCAGTACTTC,CASSPTGPYEQYF
.,few,TRBV28,TRBJ2-5,TGTGCCAGCAGTTTCGGGGCAGGGGTGGGGGAGACCCAGTACTTC,CASSFGAGVGETQYF
TRBD2,.,TRBV28,TRBJ2-7,TGTGCCAGCATCTCGGGGGGTGAGGACTACGAGCAGTACTTC,CASISGGEDYEQYF
.,.,TRBV3-1/TRBV3-2,TRBJ2-1,TGTGCCAGCAGCCAGGGACTGGGTGAGCAGTTCTTC,CASSQGLGEQFF
.,.,TRBV28,TRBJ2-5,TGTGCCAGCAGTCCTCTTCGGGACAAAGAAGAGACCCAGTACTTC,CASSPLRDKEETQYF
.,.,TRBV30,TRBJ2-6,TGTGCCTGGAGTGTAGTGGCGGTCTCTGGGGCCAACGTCCTGACTTTC,CAWSVVAVSGANVLTF
TRBD1,.,TRBV3-1/TRBV3-2,TRBJ2-5,TGTGCCAGCAGCCAAACAGGGGGCGCGAAGACCCAGTACTTC,CASSQTGGAKTQYF
.,.,TRBV30,TRBJ1-3,TGTGCCTGGAGTTCCGCAGTTGGAAACACCATATATTTT,CAWSSAVGNTIYF
.,.,TRBV28,TRBJ1-6,TGTGCCAGCAGGGAGACAGCGCTTGGGGTTGTGGCCCTCCACTTT,CASRETALGVVALHF
TRBD1,.,TRBV29-1,TRBJ2-1,TGCAGCGTCATCAGACCCGGGACAGGGGGATACAATGAGCAGTTCTTC,CSVIRPGTGGYNEQFF
TRBD1,.,TRBV6-1,TRBJ2-1,TGTGCCAGCAGTGAAGTAACAGGGGCGGCCTACAATGAGCAGTTCTTC,CASSEVTGAAYNEQFF
.,.,TRBV24-1,TRBJ2-1,TGTGCCACCAGTGATTTTGGGCCTGAGCAGTTCTTC,CATSDFGPEQFF
TRBD1,.,TRBV20-1,TRBJ2-7,TGCAGTGCTATTGACGTTGACAGGGCGGACTACGAGCAGTACTTC,CSAIDVDRADYEQYF
TRBD1,.,TRBV18,TRBJ1-4,TGTGCCAGCAACCGGGACAGGAGCGGAAAACTGTTTTTT,CASNRDRSGKLFF
.,.,TRBV30,TRBJ1-3,TGTGCCTGGAGTTTCAGCGGCTCTGGAAACACCATATATTTT,CAWSFSGSGNTIYF
.,.,TRBV14,TRBJ2-1,TGTGCCAGCAGCCAAGTGGGCAGGAATGAGCAGTTCTTC,CASSQVGRNEQFF
TRBD2,.,TRBV7-2,TRBJ2-3,TGTGCCAGCAGCTTAGGATTAGCGGGAGGCCCCACAGATACGCAGTATTTT,CASSLGLAGGPTDTQYF
.,.,TRBV12-2,TRBJ2-2,TGTGCAAGTCGCTTAAAATGTACAGGGCGGTACACCGGGGAGCTGTTTTTT,CASRLKCTGRYTGELFF
TRBD2,.,TRBV30,TRBJ2-1,TGTGCCTGGAGGACTAGCGGGACGAGCTCCTACAATGAGCAGTTCTTC,CAWRTSGTSSYNEQFF
TRBD2,once,TRBV2,TRBJ2-1,TGTGCCAGCAGAGAAGCTAGCGGGAGTGGGTATGAGCAGTTCTTC,CASREASGSGYEQFF
TRBD2,.,TRBV7-9,TRBJ2-7,TGTGCCAGCAGCTCCCCAGCGGGAGGGATCTACGAGCAGTACTTC,CASSSPAGGIYEQYF
.,few,TRBV7-2,TRBJ1-2,TGTGCCAGCAGCGGAGCTTCCTATGGCTACACCTTC,CASSGASYGYTF
.,few,TRBV18,TRBJ2-3,TGTGCCAGCTCACCTCCTGGACAAAGCACAGATACGCAGTATTTT,CASSPPGQSTDTQYF
TRBD1,.,TRBV9,TRBJ2-3,TGTGCCAGCAGCGGTCCCATTTGGACAGGGATGGCAGATACGCAGTATTTT,CASSGPIWTGMADTQYF
TRBD2,.,TRBV7-8,TRBJ2-2,TGTGCCAGCAGCTTATACGGTTGGGGACTAGCGGGGAACACCGGGGAGCTGTTTTTT,CASSLYGWGLAGNTGELFF
TRBD2,.,TRBV5-1,TRBJ2-3,TGCGCCAGCAGCTTGGCCGGGACTAGCGGAATTAACACAGATACGCAGTATTTT,CASSLAGTSGINTDTQYF
.,few,TRBV28,TRBJ2-7,TGTGCCAGCAGTTTAGGGAGATACGAGCAGTACTTC,CASSLGRYEQYF
TRBD2,.,TRBV5-1,TRBJ2-7,TGCGCCAGCAGCTTGGATGGCGGGAGCTCCTACGAGCAGTACTTC,CASSLDGGSSYEQYF
.,.,TRBV4-3,TRBJ2-7,TGCGCCAGCAGCCAAGAAAGGTTGGGACTCGAACTCTACGAGCAGTACTTC,CASSQERLGLELYEQYF
.,.,TRBV5-1,TRBJ2-3,TGCGCCAGCAGATTGGGTGAGATAGATACGCAGTATTTT,CASRLGEIDTQYF
.,.,TRBV3-1/TRBV3-2,TRBJ1-5,TGTGCCAGCAGCGAGGGCGGCAATCAGCCCCAGCATTTT,CASSEGGNQPQHF
TRBD1,.,TRBV5-4,TRBJ1-1,TGTGCCAGCAGCTTGCCGGGACAGATTCGCATGAACACTGAAGCTTTCTTT,CASSLPGQIRMNTEAFF
TRBD1,.,TRBV19,TRBJ1-2,TGTGCCAGTAGTACGAGAGGGGGCGCATTTGGCTACACCTTC,CASSTRGGAFGYTF
.,once,TRBV19,TRBJ1-1,TGTGCCAGGACTGAACACCTGAACACTGAAGCTTTCTTT,CARTEHLNTEAFF
TRBD1,.,TRBV28,TRBJ2-5,TGTGCCAGCTGCTCGGGGGGACAGGGTCGCCAAGAGACCCAGTACTTC,CASCSGGQGRQETQYF
TRBD2,.,TRBV19,TRBJ2-7,TGTGCCAGTACCGGGACTAGCGGGAGTTCCTACGAGCAGTACTTC,CASTGTSGSSYEQYF
TRBD1,.,TRBV11-3,TRBJ2-1,TGTGCCAGCAGCCCCGGGACAGGATACAATGAGCAGTTCTTC,CASSPGTGYNEQFF
.,.,TRBV7-2,TRBJ2-3,TGTGCCAGCAGCCCCCCAGGGATTGGCACAGATACGCAGTATTTT,CASSPPGIGTDTQYF
.,.,TRBV18,TRBJ2-5,TGTGCCAGCTCACCGACTCGGACTCAAGAGACCCAGTACTTC,CASSPTRTQETQYF
.,.,TRBV7-9,TRBJ2-5,TGTGCCAGCAGACAGGGTTCCCTAGCGGAGCTACCAGAGACCCAGTACTTC,CASRQGSLAELPETQYF
TRBD1,.,TRBV6-5,TRBJ2-7,TGTGCCAGCAGAAGGGACAGCTACGAGCAGTACTTC,CASRRDSYEQYF
.,.,TRBV5-1,TRBJ2-7,TGCGCCAGCAGGCAGGGATACGAGCAGTACTTC,CASRQGYEQYF
.,.,TRBV5-8,TRBJ2-1,TGTGCCAGCAGTTTAGCCGGGACAATGTACAATGAGCAGTTCTTC,CASSLAGTMYNEQFF
TRBD2,.,TRBV10-3,TRBJ2-5,TGTGCCATCGGGCGGGGGGCGGAGACCCAGTACTTC,CAIGRGAETQYF
.,.,TRBV6-2/TRBV6-3,TRBJ1-5,TGTGCCAGCAGTTACTCGATTCCGGGGAGGGCGAATCAGCCCCAGCATTTT,CASSYSIPGRANQPQHF
.,.,TRBV6-5,TRBJ1-1,TGTGCCAGCAGTTACTCGGCCCTGAACACTGAAGCTTTCTTT,CASSYSALNTEAFF
.,.,TRBV30,TRBJ1-2,TGTGCCTGGATGGCAAATGAGGACTATGGCTACACCTTC,CAWMANEDYGYTF
TRBD1,few,TRBV27,TRBJ1-6,TGTGCCAGCAAAGGGGACAGGGGAATCTATAATTCACCCCTCCACTTT,CASKGDRGIYNSPLHF
.,.,TRBV6-5,TRBJ1-3,TGTGCCAGCAATGGAGTTGGAAACACCATATATTTT,CASNGVGNTIYF
TRBD2,.,TRBV28,TRBJ2-7,TGTGCCAGCATTTCGGGACTAGCGGGAGGATACGAGCAGTACTTC,CASISGLAGGYEQYF
.,.,TRBV7-9,TRBJ2-1,TGTGCCAGCAGCTTAAACAATCCCTACAATGAGCAGTTCTTC,CASSLNNPYNEQFF